The clone carrying this T cell receptor (beta chain) was recorded a few times. Its antigen is unknown. The V and J ends lost 5 bases and 7 bases respectively, with 23 bases between them. The CDR3 sequence is 16 residues long. In germline, CDR1 is SGHVS, CDR2 FNYEAQ. This sample is part of a study of CD8+ T cells in alopecia areata. Study observations and caveats: Persistence during tofacitinib was seen for many expanded lesional clones in scalp and blood. Although TCR sharing was seen in mice, sharing across patients was less clear, possibly for HLA-related reasons.

Extracted from the samples, RNA was reverse transcribed into cDNA to serve as the sequencing template. Produced via immunoSEQ multiplex PCR; TCRdb's table is partial and in-frame only. The table has about 270,000 clones, about 60% seen once. Treatment reported: oral pan-JAK inhibitor, 5-10 mg twice daily. The rearrangement uses TRBV7-6 and TRBJ1-2; D remains unclear. The source was CD4+ T cells sorted from blood, collected around week 53, from a patient treated with tofacitinib. The TCR was taken from a human donor with alopecia areata. Written as DNA, the CDR3 is TGTGCCAGCAGCAACCCGGGAGGGTCAGGACGACTTGGCTACACCTTC. Translating it yields CASSNPGGSGRLGYTF.